These T cell receptor beta chains were read from a single sample in a study of cytomegalovirus exposure and HLA in healthy donors. Sequencing used immunoSEQ multiplex PCR; TCRdb keeps in-frame clones, though not all of them. The data show around 150,000 clones, about 80% seen once. Sequencing was carried out using PBMCs. The source is a man in his thirties or forties in good health. Both conserved end residues are trimmed from each CDR3. The order of the fields is J gene, clone size, V gene, CDR3 protein. Expanded clones are given a class, and other clones once, few, many or no size at all.

j_gene: TRBJ2-2; abundance: NA; v_gene: TRBV4-3; CDR3aa: ASSQDRALGVELF
j_gene: TRBJ1-5; abundance: NA; v_gene: TRBV6-5; CDR3aa: ATSPGQRNQPQH
j_gene: TRBJ1-4; abundance: once; v_gene: TRBV29-1; CDR3aa: SAGIVQGLNEKLF
j_gene: TRBJ2-2; abundance: once; v_gene: TRBV9; CDR3aa: ASSSGTPRISGELF
j_gene: TRBJ2-5; abundance: NA; v_gene: TRBV19; CDR3aa: ASSIGGSPQETQY
j_gene: TRBJ2-7; abundance: NA; v_gene: TRBV2; CDR3aa: ATSADPTYEQY
j_gene: TRBJ1-4; abundance: once; v_gene: TRBV9; CDR3aa: ASGGQGVVATNEKLF
j_gene: TRBJ2-1; abundance: NA; v_gene: TRBV19; CDR3aa: ASSKVGLAGSWEQF
j_gene: TRBJ1-3; abundance: NA; v_gene: TRBV14; CDR3aa: ASSRGRGPISGNTIY
j_gene: TRBJ1-4; abundance: few; v_gene: TRBV7-9; CDR3aa: ASTPGTVNEKLF
j_gene: TRBJ2-7; abundance: NA; v_gene: TRBV7-3; CDR3aa: ASSLTRDYEQY
j_gene: TRBJ2-1; abundance: NA; v_gene: TRBV7-2; CDR3aa: ASSLGLAGDEQF
j_gene: TRBJ1-1; abundance: NA; v_gene: TRBV7-6; CDR3aa: ASSFRGGIDTEAF
j_gene: TRBJ1-1; abundance: NA; v_gene: TRBV9; CDR3aa: ASSVVGTGGTEAF
j_gene: TRBJ2-5; abundance: NA; v_gene: TRBV5-4; CDR3aa: ASSSMTVAKETQY
j_gene: TRBJ2-3; abundance: once; v_gene: TRBV7-2; CDR3aa: ASSLDGSGGTDTQY
j_gene: TRBJ1-1; abundance: NA; v_gene: TRBV6-6; CDR3aa: ASTKTPEAF
j_gene: TRBJ2-5; abundance: NA; v_gene: TRBV18; CDR3aa: ASSRRLAGKETQY
j_gene: TRBJ2-1; abundance: NA; v_gene: TRBV9; CDR3aa: ASSVEGLAGGNEQF
j_gene: TRBJ2-1; abundance: NA; v_gene: TRBV19; CDR3aa: ASSLPGGAQKGNEQF
j_gene: TRBJ1-1; abundance: NA; v_gene: TRBV28; CDR3aa: ASSFLSGNTEAF
j_gene: TRBJ2-1; abundance: NA; v_gene: TRBV19; CDR3aa: ASSIEGTSAYRGYNEQF
j_gene: TRBJ1-2; abundance: NA; v_gene: TRBV30; CDR3aa: AWSPLQGAKGYT
j_gene: TRBJ2-5; abundance: NA; v_gene: TRBV5-1; CDR3aa: ASSLDQLAGMETQY